What follows describes a single T cell receptor beta chain. This sample was included in a study of technical replicates of blood from a handful of donors. Sequenced by immunoSEQ multiplex PCR; TCRdb stores in-frame clones only, minus some. The sample includes about 74,000 clones, 95% of them seen just once. This receptor was taken from a human donor in good health. Sequencing used T cells isolated from PBMCs.

The CDR3 DNA reads as TGCAGCGTTGTCGCCCGTGCGACTGGAAACACCATATATTTT. Its protein product is CSVVARATGNTIYF. The genes are TRBV29-1 and TRBJ1-3; D is unresolved. This CDR3 region has 14 residues. The germline V and J ends were trimmed by 4 bases and 2 bases, with 12 bases remaining between them. In germline, CDR1 is SQVTM, CDR2 ANQGSEA.